The next 11 T cell receptor beta chains were all read from a single sample in a study of T cells in Graves' hyperthyroidism and ophthalmopathy. There were TCR beta CDR3 regions amplified from RNA transcripts. First-round RT-PCR of the TCR CDR3 relied on the HTBI primer set. TCRdb passed the multiplex PCR reads through MiXCR, listing each CDR3 protein once. This sample has about 400,000 distinct CDR3 sequences, with around 15% found just once. Sequencing input: blood. Receptors originate from a woman in her twenties or thirties with Graves' ophthalmopathy.

The table lists this clonotype with many counts. The V gene is TRBV6-1, the J gene TRBJ2-3; 8 bases align to TRBD2. In germline, CDR1 is MNHNS, CDR2 SASEGT. This CDR3 comprises 14 residues. Trimming took 7 bases from V and 2 from J; bases not matched to a gene: 5. The CDR3 protein is CASTQTSATDTQYF. CDR3 DNA sequence: TGTGCCAGCACCCAGACTAGCGCCACAGATACGCAGTATTTT.

This clonotype came up many times. The chain employs TRBV15 and TRBJ2-2; no definite D call. Trimming took 3 bases from V and 6 from J, leaving 17 bases between them. Per the germline V gene, CDR1 is LNHNV and CDR2 is YYDKDF (reference sequence). This CDR3 spans 16 amino acids. CDR3 region: CATSRNPQDLSGELFF. The CDR3 DNA follows: TGTGCCACCAGCAGGAATCCGCAAGACCTATCCGGGGAGCTGTTTTTT.

V usage is TRBV19 and J usage is TRBJ2-1, with 7 bases that match TRBD2. V was pared by 3 bases and J by 4 bases, with 9 bases of the junction left unmatched. The germline V gene encodes CDR1 LNHDA and CDR2 SQIVND (reference sequence). This CDR3 is built from 16 residues. The CDR3 loop is CASSIGGDFIYNEQFF. The CDR3 DNA is TGTGCCAGTAGTATTGGGGGGGACTTTATATACAATGAGCAGTTCTTC.

This clonotype has ten or more counts. The chain couples TRBV11-3 to TRBJ2-2; TRBD1 aligns across 7 bases. This CDR3 is built from 15 residues. V lost 5 bases and J lost 2; bases outside the gene matches: 5. Germline lookup yields CDR1 SGHNT and CDR2 YENEEA. The CDR3 loop reads CASSLRQGNTGELFF. The CDR3 DNA is TGTGCCAGCAGCCTGAGACAGGGTAACACCGGGGAGCTGTTTTTT.

This clonotype occurred many times. The chain combines TRBV7-9 with TRBJ2-1; 7 nucleotides match TRBD2. There are 12 residues in the CDR3. Germline CDR1 SEHNR, CDR2 FQNEAQ (reference sequence). J was trimmed by 13 bases and V by 5 bases; bases with no gene match: 8. The CDR3 loop reads CASSRGTTRQFF. CDR3 in DNA: TGTGCCAGCAGCCGAGGGACTACACGACAGTTCTTC.

This clonotype was recorded at least ten times. The genes are TRBV10-3 and TRBJ2-5; D remains ambiguous. This CDR3 has 15 amino acids. Germline V CDR1 and CDR2: ENHRY, SYGVKD. V was clipped by 4 bases and J by 1 base, with 13 bases between them. CDR3 nucleotide sequence: TGTGCCATCAGTGGATCTCGTAGATCCCAAGAGACCCAGTACTTC. Translation: CAISGSRRSQETQYF.

This clonotype was detected many times. The chain has TRBV12-3 or TRBV12-4 and TRBJ2-1; D uncertain. The CDR3 consists of 17 residues. V was cut by 5 bases and J by 5 bases, with 22 bases left in between. CDR3 in amino acids: CASSPEDISLNHNEQFF. For the CDR3, the DNA is TGTGCCAGCAGTCCCGAAGACATCTCCTTGAACCACAATGAGCAGTTCTTC.

The chain combines TRBV24-1 with TRBJ2-5, with TRBD1 matching over 10 bases. The J segment lost 4 bases and the V segment lost 9 bases, leaving 4 bases of the junction unmatched. Germline V gene data show CDR1 as KGHDR and CDR2 as SFDVKD. The CDR3 sequence is 13 residues long. CDR3 coding DNA: TGTGCCACCGGGACAGGGGTTTTAGAGACCCAGTACTTC. This sequence encodes CATGTGVLETQYF.

Comments on this clonotype: Possible read error: a much larger clone is one base away. V gene TRBV6-2 or TRBV6-3 combines with J gene TRBJ2-2; 7 bases align to TRBD2. The junction had 9 bases not matched to a gene; V was cut back by 2 bases and J by 0 bases. Germline CDR1 MNHEY, CDR2 SVGEGT. The CDR3 is 18 residues long. The CDR3 loop reads CASSYRGLVATNTGELFF. The CDR3 nucleotides are TGTGCCAGCAGTTACCGAGGACTAGTAGCGACGAACACCGGGGAGCTGTTTTTT.

The chain employs TRBV7-6 and TRBJ2-3; D possibly uses TRBD1 or TRBD2 (6 bases each). This CDR3 region has 15 residues. Looked up from germline, CDR1 is SGHVS and CDR2 is FNYEAQ. V lost 1 base and J 6 bases, leaving 14 bases between the germline ends. The CDR3 spells CASSLGGLAMDTQYF. The CDR3 DNA sequence: TGTGCCAGCAGCTTAGGGGGGCTAGCGATGGATACGCAGTATTTT.

This clonotype was seen more than once but under ten times. Germline is not matched at one junction end, which may reflect a read error. This chain joins TRBV18 and TRBJ1-4; D might be TRBD1 (5 bases). The CDR3 runs 16 residues. Germline CDR1 and CDR2: KGHSH and LQKENI. For the CDR3, the DNA is TGTGCCAGCTCCCAGATACCCAGGGCAACTAGTGAAAAACTGTTTTTT. Its translation is CASSQIPRATSEKLFF. Full variable domain (remainder filled in from reference TRBV18 and TRBJ1-4): NAGVMQNPRHLVRRRGQEARLRCSPMKGHSHVYWYRQLPEEGLKFMVYLQKENIIDESGMPKERFSAEFPKEGPSILRIQQVVRGDSAAYFCASSQIPRATSEKLFFGSGTQLSVL.